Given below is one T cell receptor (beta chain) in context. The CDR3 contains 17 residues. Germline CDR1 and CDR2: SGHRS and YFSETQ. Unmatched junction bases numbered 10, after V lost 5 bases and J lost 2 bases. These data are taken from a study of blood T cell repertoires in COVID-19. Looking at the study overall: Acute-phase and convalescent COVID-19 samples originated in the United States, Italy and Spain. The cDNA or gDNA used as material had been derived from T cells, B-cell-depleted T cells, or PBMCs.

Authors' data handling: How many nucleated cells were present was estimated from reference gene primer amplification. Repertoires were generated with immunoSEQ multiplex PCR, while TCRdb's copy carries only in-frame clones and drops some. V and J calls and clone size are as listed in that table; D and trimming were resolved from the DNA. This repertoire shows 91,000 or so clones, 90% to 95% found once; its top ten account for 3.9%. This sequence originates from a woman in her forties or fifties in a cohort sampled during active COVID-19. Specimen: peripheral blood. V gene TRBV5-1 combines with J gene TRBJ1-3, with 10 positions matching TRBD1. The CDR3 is CASRSGTGEFPGNTIYF. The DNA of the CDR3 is TGCGCCAGCAGGTCCGGGACAGGGGAATTCCCTGGAAACACCATATATTTT. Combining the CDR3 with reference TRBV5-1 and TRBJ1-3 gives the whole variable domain KAGVTQTPRYLIKTRGQQVTLSCSPISGHRSVSWYQQTPGQGLQFLFEYFSETQRNKGNFPGRFSGRQFSNSRSEMNVSTLELGDSALYLCASRSGTGEFPGNTIYFGEGSWLTVV.